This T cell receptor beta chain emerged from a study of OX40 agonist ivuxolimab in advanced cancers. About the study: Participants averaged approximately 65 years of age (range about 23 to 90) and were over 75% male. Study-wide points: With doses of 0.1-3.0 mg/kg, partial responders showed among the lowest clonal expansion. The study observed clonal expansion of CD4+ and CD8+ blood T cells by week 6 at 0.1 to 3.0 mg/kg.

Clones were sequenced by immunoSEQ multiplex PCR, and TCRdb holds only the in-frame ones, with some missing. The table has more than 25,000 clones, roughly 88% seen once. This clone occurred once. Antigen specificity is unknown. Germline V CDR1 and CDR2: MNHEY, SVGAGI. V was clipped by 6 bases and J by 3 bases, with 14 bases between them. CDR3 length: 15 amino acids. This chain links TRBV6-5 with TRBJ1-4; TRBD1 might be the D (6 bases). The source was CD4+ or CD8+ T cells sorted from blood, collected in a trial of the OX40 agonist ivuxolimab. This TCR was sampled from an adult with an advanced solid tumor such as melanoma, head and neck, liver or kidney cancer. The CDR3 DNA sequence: TGTGCCAGCAGCCCGCAGGGGCCCCCTAATGAAAAACTGTTTTTT. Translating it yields CASSPQGPPNEKLFF.